A selection of T cell receptor beta chains follows, all from one sample in a study of blood T cell repertoires in COVID-19. Profiled with immunoSEQ multiplex PCR; TCRdb holds only in-frame clones, not every one. The sample lists fewer than 400,000 clones; 80% to 90% were seen once. Material for sequencing was peripheral blood. The receptors were gathered from a man aged 25 to 40 with active or convalescent COVID-19. Both conserved end residues are part of each CDR3. The order of the fields is clone size, V gene, D gene, J gene, CDR3 DNA, CDR3 protein. The D gene is left open where the match is weak. Size is stated for part of the rows, as once, few or many counts, or as a class when the clone is expanded.

clone size: few; V gene: TRBV9; D gene: TRBD2; J gene: TRBJ2-7; CDR3 DNA: TGTGCCAGCAGCGCCGGGGGGGATTTCTACGAGCAGTACTTC; CDR3 protein: CASSAGGDFYEQYF
clone size: NA; V gene: TRBV27; D gene: NA; J gene: TRBJ2-5; CDR3 DNA: TGTGCCAGCAGTTTACGCGACAGTGTGGAGACCCAGTACTTC; CDR3 protein: CASSLRDSVETQYF
clone size: NA; V gene: TRBV24-1; D gene: TRBD2; J gene: TRBJ2-2; CDR3 DNA: TGTGCCACCAGTGATTTCGACCGGGAGGGCCGCACCGGGGAGCTGTTTTTT; CDR3 protein: CATSDFDREGRTGELFF
clone size: NA; V gene: TRBV27; D gene: NA; J gene: TRBJ2-7; CDR3 DNA: TGTGCCAGCACCTTAGAGGGGGACGGCTTTCCCTACGAGCAGTACTTC; CDR3 protein: CASTLEGDGFPYEQYF
clone size: NA; V gene: TRBV5-1; D gene: TRBD2; J gene: TRBJ2-7; CDR3 DNA: TGCGCCAGCAGCTTGGCCCATAAAGGGACTAGCCCGCACGAGCAGTACTTC; CDR3 protein: CASSLAHKGTSPHEQYF
clone size: once; V gene: TRBV14; D gene: NA; J gene: TRBJ2-5; CDR3 DNA: TGTGCCAGCAGCCCCTCTTGGGCGCTCGGGACCCAGTACTTC; CDR3 protein: CASSPSWALGTQYF
clone size: NA; V gene: TRBV7-9; D gene: NA; J gene: TRBJ1-4; CDR3 DNA: TGTGCCAACGGGCCGGAGGGAGCGGGGGAAAAACTGTTTTTT; CDR3 protein: CANGPEGAGEKLFF
clone size: NA; V gene: TRBV5-1; D gene: NA; J gene: TRBJ2-5; CDR3 DNA: TGCGCCACCGCCATCCTGGACAGTGAAGAGACCCAGTACTTC; CDR3 protein: CATAILDSEETQYF
clone size: NA; V gene: TRBV19; D gene: NA; J gene: TRBJ1-1; CDR3 DNA: TGTGCCAGCCGGACAGTTGGGGTTAGCGACACTGAAGCTTTCTTT; CDR3 protein: CASRTVGVSDTEAFF
clone size: NA; V gene: TRBV3-1/TRBV3-2; D gene: TRBD1; J gene: TRBJ1-3; CDR3 DNA: TGTGCCAGCAGCCTCGGGACAGGGGGAAACACCATATATTTT; CDR3 protein: CASSLGTGGNTIYF
clone size: NA; V gene: TRBV6-1; D gene: TRBD1; J gene: TRBJ2-4; CDR3 DNA: TGTGCCAGCAGTGAAGCAGGGGGCCAGGACATTCAGTACTTC; CDR3 protein: CASSEAGGQDIQYF
clone size: NA; V gene: TRBV4-2; D gene: NA; J gene: TRBJ2-7; CDR3 DNA: TGTGCCAGCAGCCGCGCTCCGGCAGGGGACGAATACGAGCAGTACTTC; CDR3 protein: CASSRAPAGDEYEQYF
clone size: NA; V gene: TRBV7-2; D gene: TRBD1; J gene: TRBJ1-4; CDR3 DNA: TGTGCCAGCAGCGGACAGGAAGCGGCTAATGAAAAACTGTTTTTT; CDR3 protein: CASSGQEAANEKLFF
clone size: NA; V gene: TRBV11-2; D gene: NA; J gene: TRBJ1-4; CDR3 DNA: TGTGCCAGCAGCGTCGCTGATCGGGAAAAACTGTTTTTT; CDR3 protein: CASSVADREKLFF
clone size: NA; V gene: TRBV28; D gene: TRBD1; J gene: TRBJ1-5; CDR3 DNA: TGTGCCACCAGGGGGGGGCCATATAGCAATCAGCCCCAGCATTTT; CDR3 protein: CATRGGPYSNQPQHF
clone size: NA; V gene: TRBV24-1; D gene: NA; J gene: TRBJ1-2; CDR3 DNA: TGTGCCACCAGTGACCGCGACAGCTCGGGGGGTGGCTACACCTTC; CDR3 protein: CATSDRDSSGGGYTF
clone size: NA; V gene: TRBV4-2; D gene: TRBD1; J gene: TRBJ1-5; CDR3 DNA: TGTGCCAGCAGCCAAGAAAGGGGGCGGCAGCCCCAGCATTTT; CDR3 protein: CASSQERGRQPQHF
clone size: once; V gene: TRBV6-2/TRBV6-3; D gene: NA; J gene: TRBJ2-2; CDR3 DNA: TGTGCCAGCAGTTACTCGAGAGGGGGGGTCAACACCGGGGAGCTGTTTTTT; CDR3 protein: CASSYSRGGVNTGELFF
clone size: NA; V gene: TRBV5-8; D gene: NA; J gene: TRBJ2-7; CDR3 DNA: TGTGCCAGCTCATGGGGGCAAGGGAAGCAGTACTTC; CDR3 protein: CASSWGQGKQYF
clone size: NA; V gene: TRBV4-3; D gene: NA; J gene: TRBJ1-1; CDR3 DNA: TGCGCCAGCAGCCACAGGGGTAACACTGAAGCTTTCTTT; CDR3 protein: CASSHRGNTEAFF
clone size: NA; V gene: TRBV6-5; D gene: TRBD1; J gene: TRBJ1-3; CDR3 DNA: TGTGCCAGCCGAGCAGGGGGCATCGCTGGAAACACCATATATTTT; CDR3 protein: CASRAGGIAGNTIYF
clone size: few; V gene: TRBV3-1/TRBV3-2; D gene: NA; J gene: TRBJ2-5; CDR3 DNA: TGTGCCAGCAGCCAAGATCAGGAGACCCAGTACTTC; CDR3 protein: CASSQDQETQYF
clone size: NA; V gene: TRBV7-2; D gene: TRBD1; J gene: TRBJ1-4; CDR3 DNA: TGTGCCAGCAGCCCGGGACAGGGTCTTGAAAAACTGTTTTTT; CDR3 protein: CASSPGQGLEKLFF
clone size: once; V gene: TRBV15; D gene: NA; J gene: TRBJ1-1; CDR3 DNA: TGTGCCACCAGCAGAGTAGGGGATATGAACACTGAAGCTTTCTTT; CDR3 protein: CATSRVGDMNTEAFF
clone size: NA; V gene: TRBV24-1; D gene: NA; J gene: TRBJ2-7; CDR3 DNA: TGTGCCACCAGTGACTCTGGGGACTTCTACTACGAGCAGTACTTC; CDR3 protein: CATSDSGDFYYEQYF
clone size: NA; V gene: TRBV7-9; D gene: NA; J gene: TRBJ1-6; CDR3 DNA: TGTGCCAGCAGCCAATCCGGGACTGCTTATAATTCACCCCTCCACTTT; CDR3 protein: CASSQSGTAYNSPLHF